This TCR beta chain was sequenced during a study of OX40 agonist ivuxolimab in advanced cancers. The study in broad terms: Ivuxolimab was an agonistic, fully human IgG2 monoclonal antibody directed against OX40 (CD134), a costimulatory receptor. Intravenous ivuxolimab was administered to patients every 2 weeks at six dose levels: 0.01, 0.1, 0.3, 1.5, 3 and 10 mg/kg. Among the approximately 50 dose-escalation patients, 19 had hepatocellular carcinoma, roughly 15 melanoma, 9 renal cell carcinoma and 9 head and neck cancer. A male proportion of around 83% and a mean age of around 60 years, ranging from roughly 23 to 85, were recorded for the dose-escalation cohort. Patients were allowed to have had prior anti-PD-1, anti-PD-L1 or anti-CTLA-4 therapy, and around two fifths of the dose-escalation patients had been treated with checkpoint inhibitors. Partial responses occurred in three dose-escalation patients, of whom one had hepatocellular carcinoma and two had cutaneous melanoma. The purpose of peripheral TCRbeta sequencing was to test whether ivuxolimab changed TCR sequence diversity and led to clonal T-cell expansion. The monotherapy dose-escalation portion (N ≈ 55 patients) of the phase I ivuxolimab trial is reported in the paper. General study outcomes and caveats: Low levels of normalized T-cell clonal expansion were also seen in some patients who did not respond. Clonal expansion of both CD4+ and CD8+ blood T cells was observed from baseline to week 6 at doses 0.1 to 3.0 mg/kg. Partial responders in the 0.1-3.0 mg/kg groups had among the lowest normalized peripheral clonal expansion, especially among CD8+ T cells. After ivuxolimab, expanded clones were on average more numerous among CD8+ T cells than among CD4+ T cells. The antigen specificity of the peripheral T cells that underwent clonal expansion was not determined.

Patients with a history of autoimmune disease or receiving systemic immunosuppression were excluded from the trial. Peripheral blood for TCR sequencing was collected from all dose cohorts at baseline, on cycle 4 day 1, and on cycle 7 day 1. Samples were obtained from an open-label, multicenter, first-in-human phase I dose-escalation trial of ivuxolimab. Adults with locally advanced or metastatic head and neck squamous cell, hepatocellular, melanoma or renal cell carcinoma were enrolled in the trial. Before TCR sequencing, CD4+ T cells and CD8+ T cells were sorted from peripheral blood as separate populations. CDR1 and CDR2 are drawn from the germline V gene: ENHRY, SYGVKD. V has 11 bases trimmed and J has 4 bases trimmed; junction bases matching no gene number 12. The CDR3 goes from the cysteine to the phenylalanine over 14 residues. Only the CDR3 part of the read is kept: 42 bases, read in frame from the first base.

A word on this clone: No antigen is known for it. Within one base of it there is no much larger clone, and no base qualities were kept.

Genomic DNA was extracted from sorted cells for sequencing of the TCRbeta CDR3 region. TCRbeta CDR3 regions were sequenced using the immunoSEQ Assay. Drawn from immuneACCESS, this table holds only the in-frame rearrangements with V and J called that TCRdb kept. Clones are partly lost; checked studies trace under half to an unresolved V gene and leave the rest unexplained. Across this sample there are 40,000 to 45,000 clones, with roughly 80% seen only once. The top ten hold roughly 4% of the sample. Recombination connected TRBV10-3 to TRBJ2-7, with 9 middle bases fitting TRBD2. The sequence came from an adult with an advanced solid tumor such as melanoma, head and neck, liver or kidney cancer. The starting material was CD4+ or CD8+ T cells sorted from blood, obtained in a trial of the OX40 agonist ivuxolimab. The DNA sequence reads TGTGCCGGGGGGGAGGGTAGCGGGGGTTACGAGCAGTACTTC. It specifies CAGGEGSGGYEQYF.